The following is a T cell receptor beta chain sequence with its context. Its specificity is unknown. The record originates from a study of STAT3 mutations in large granular lymphocyte leukemia. Overall study findings and caveats: Every T-LGLL patient had at least one immunodominant TCRbeta clonotype.

Some clones are missing from TCRdb's copy, which holds only in-frame ones; the method was immunoSEQ multiplex PCR. This table holds about 3,800 clones, less than 75% found once. V shed 0 bases and J shed 7 bases, with 9 bases lying between them. Germline values: CDR1 MNHEY, CDR2 SVGAGI. The CDR3 runs 14 residues. The sequence derives from a man aged 60 to 75 with T-cell large granular lymphocyte leukemia. Some clones in this sample may be carry-over from other donors' samples. Specimen: peripheral blood mononuclear cells. This chain links TRBV6-5 with TRBJ1-4; D is perhaps TRBD1 (5 bases). CDR3 protein: CASSYSLGGEKLFF. The DNA for the CDR3 is TGTGCCAGCAGTTACTCTCTGGGGGGTGAAAAACTGTTTTTT.